This passage covers 2 T cell receptor beta chains from one sample sequenced in a study of blood T cells in healthy people across ages. Primers used in a second PCR of about 7 to 11 cycles were a sample-barcoded 5' primer and a J-beta primer mix. MiXCR was run by TCRdb on the 5' RACE reads, yielding one entry per CDR3 protein. The profile shows more than 650,000 distinct CDR3 sequences, 22% of them singletons. Sequencing used blood. The receptors here all came from a man between 65 and 79 years old in good health.

The V gene is TRBV28, the J gene TRBJ2-3; D gene ambiguous. Looked up from germline, CDR1 is MDHEN and CDR2 is SYDVKM. The CDR3 runs 14 residues. Trimming cost V 1 base and J 1 base, with 6 bases left between them. CDR3 residues: CASSLFARTDTQYF. The CDR3 DNA is TGTGCCAGCAGTTTATTCGCCCGCACAGATACGCAGTATTTT.

The chain is built from TRBV5-1 and TRBJ2-4, with 11 bases identical to TRBD2. This CDR3 spans 15 amino acids. The V gene end was trimmed by 4 bases and the J gene end by 7 bases; junction bases not matched to a gene: 7. Germline CDR1 SGHRS, CDR2 YFSETQ. The DNA of the CDR3 is TGCGCCAGCAGCGTAGGACTAGCGGGTTTTAACATTCAGTACTTC. The encoded protein is CASSVGLAGFNIQYF.